The present T cell receptor beta chain was sequenced within a study of neurological immune-mediated disorders (dated by TCRdb to the late 2010s). For the wider study: Peripheral blood TCR-beta repertoires from HTLV-I-associated myelopathy (HAM/TSP) patients, multiple sclerosis patients and healthy controls were compared by UMI-based sequencing. Alongside PBMC samples, the set of 106 TCR-beta libraries contained longitudinal samples, technical triplicates, and paired CD4+ and CD8+ T-cell subsets that had been sorted. Of the 68 subjects in the cohort, around 15 were HAM/TSP patients, approximately 34 were multiple sclerosis patients, and roughly 20 were healthy controls.

V loses 0 bases, J loses 7 bases, and the germline ends lie 7 bases apart. CDR1 SGHDT and CDR2 YYEEEE were looked up in the germline V gene. The CDR3 covers 12 residues, taking in both the cysteine and the phenylalanine. This entry keeps only the CDR3 DNA: 36 bases, framed from base 1. This clonotype has a count of ten or more. Its target antigen remains unknown. Nothing much larger sits one base from this clone, and base qualities are not available. Here is what the overall study found, with its caveats: The highest TCR clonal expansion was observed in HAM/TSP patients, whereas the lowest was observed in MS patients, even when compared with healthy controls. No identical CDR3 amino acid sequences were shared among expanded clones across subjects, suggesting private TCR-beta repertoires in all groups.

The healthy controls were volunteers from a blood bank in Maryland, USA. For the unsorted PBMC libraries, 2 million PBMCs were stored in RNAlater at -80 degrees C until RNA extraction and were used to generate the libraries. Peripheral blood was subjected to Ficoll-Hypaque density gradient centrifugation to isolate PBMCs, which were then cryopreserved in liquid nitrogen. To synthesize cDNA, template-switch 5'RACE was performed with a primer carrying a 10-nucleotide random unique molecular identifier so that each TCR transcript was tagged. Over 160 million TCR-beta sequences, covering 15-18 subjects, were produced in each sequencing run. The RNeasy kit was used to extract total RNA. Using the KAPA Real-time Library Amplification kit, TCR-beta VDJ regions were amplified with primers for the TCR constant region and the 5'RACE anchor. A first PCR added sample indexes and Illumina adaptors, and a second PCR then raised library yield. After Ampure bead purification, the TCR product of roughly 650 bp was size-selected on a 2% E-gel SizeSelection system. Before pooling, libraries had their quality checked on a Bioanalyzer, their concentration measured with Qubit, and their quantity determined with the Kapa Library Quantification kit. Libraries were sequenced paired-end 2 x 150 bp on an Illumina HiSeq 2500. To increase sequence diversity, about 25-30% phiX was spiked into each library pool. In the paper's pipeline: The UMI-based MiGEC pipeline processed quality-filtered reads and removed over 85% of raw TCR sequences during error correction. IMGT germline references were used for aligning VDJ genes, and each clonotype was defined as a unique CDR3 amino acid sequence together with its V-J genes. Clonal expansion, Shannon diversity, and CDR3 relatedness (CalcPairwiseDistances, ClusterSamples) were evaluated with VDJtools, and phylogenetic trees were built with CLCbio workbench. Expanded clones were defined as having at least 8 unique UMIs, based on coefficient-of-variation modelling across technical triplicates. TCRdb itself trimmed the public reads at Q25 with fastp, ran MiXCR and retained productive beta chains. Rows are unified per CDR3 protein, each entry keeping the most common DNA and genes. For this entry, the V and J calls and clone size follow TCRdb and not the study's own pipeline. Recorded for this sample are under 90,000 distinct CDR3 sequences; 10% to 13% of them occurred a single time. The ten largest clones add up to about 1.8% of the sample.

Sample: PBMCs. The clonotype was recovered from a man aged 35 to 55 in good health. The chain uses TRBV5-6 and TRBJ1-1; perhaps TRBD1 is the D gene, with 5 bases matching. In nucleotide form, the sequence is TGTGCCAGCAGCTTGGGGACAAGTGAAGCTTTCTTT. Protein translation: CASSLGTSEAFF.